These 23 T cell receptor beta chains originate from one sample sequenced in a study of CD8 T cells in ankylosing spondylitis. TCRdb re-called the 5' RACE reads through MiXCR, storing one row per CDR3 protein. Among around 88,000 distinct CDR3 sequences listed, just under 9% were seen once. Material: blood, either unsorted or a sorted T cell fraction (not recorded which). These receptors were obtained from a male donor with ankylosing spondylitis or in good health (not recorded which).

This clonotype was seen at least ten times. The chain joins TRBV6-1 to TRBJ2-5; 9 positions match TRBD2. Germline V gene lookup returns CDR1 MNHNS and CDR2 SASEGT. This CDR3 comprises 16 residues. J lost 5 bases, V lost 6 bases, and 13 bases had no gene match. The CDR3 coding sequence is TGTGCCAGCAGCTCTTGGGGCGGGGGGGCCCAGGAGACCCAGTACTTC. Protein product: CASSSWGGGAQETQYF.

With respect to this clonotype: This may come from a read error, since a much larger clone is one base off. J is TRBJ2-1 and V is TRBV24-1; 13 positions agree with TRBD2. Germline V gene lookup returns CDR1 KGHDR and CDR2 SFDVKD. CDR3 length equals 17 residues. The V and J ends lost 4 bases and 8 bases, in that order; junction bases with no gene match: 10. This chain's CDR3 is CATSDVGLAGEPDEQFF. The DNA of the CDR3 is TGTGCCACCAGTGACGTCGGACTAGCGGGGGAGCCAGATGAGCAGTTCTTC.

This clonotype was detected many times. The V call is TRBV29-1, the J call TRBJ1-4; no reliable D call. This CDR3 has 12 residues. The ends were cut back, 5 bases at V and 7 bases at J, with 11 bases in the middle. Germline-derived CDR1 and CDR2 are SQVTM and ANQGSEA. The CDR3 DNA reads TGCAGCGTTTACCTTCCTGGTGAAAAACTGTTTTTT. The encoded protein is CSVYLPGEKLFF.

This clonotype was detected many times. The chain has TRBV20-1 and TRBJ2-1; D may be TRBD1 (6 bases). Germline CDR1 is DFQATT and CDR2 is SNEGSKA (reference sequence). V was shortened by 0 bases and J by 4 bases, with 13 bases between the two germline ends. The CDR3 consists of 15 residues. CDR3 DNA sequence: TGCAGTGCTAGAGACAGGGGCCCTTCTTACAATGAGCAGTTCTTC. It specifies CSARDRGPSYNEQFF.

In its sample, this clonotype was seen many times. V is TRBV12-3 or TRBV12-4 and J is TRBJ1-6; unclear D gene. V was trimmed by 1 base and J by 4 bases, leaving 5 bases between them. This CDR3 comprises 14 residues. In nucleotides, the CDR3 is TGTGCCAGCAGTTTAGAAGCGTATAATTCACCCCTCCACTTT. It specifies CASSLEAYNSPLHF.

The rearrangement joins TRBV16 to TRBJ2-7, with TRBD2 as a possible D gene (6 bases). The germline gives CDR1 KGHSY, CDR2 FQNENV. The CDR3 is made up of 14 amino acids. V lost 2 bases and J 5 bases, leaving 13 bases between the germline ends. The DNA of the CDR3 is TGTGCCAGCAGCCAACCTGGGACTTTCCACGAGCAGTACTTC. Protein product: CASSQPGTFHEQYF.

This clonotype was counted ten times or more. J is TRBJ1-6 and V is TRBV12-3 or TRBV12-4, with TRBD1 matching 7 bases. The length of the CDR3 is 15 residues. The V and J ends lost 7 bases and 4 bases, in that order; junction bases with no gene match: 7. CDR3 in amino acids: CASTADRLYNSPLHF. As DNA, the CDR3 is TGTGCCAGCACCGCGGACAGGTTATATAATTCACCCCTCCACTTT.

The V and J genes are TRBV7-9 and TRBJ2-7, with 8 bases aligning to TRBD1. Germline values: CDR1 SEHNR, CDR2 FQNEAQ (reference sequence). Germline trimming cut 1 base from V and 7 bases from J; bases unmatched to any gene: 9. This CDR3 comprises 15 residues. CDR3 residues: CASSLGQGAHFEQYF. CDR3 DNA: TGTGCCAGCAGCTTAGGGCAGGGGGCGCATTTTGAGCAGTACTTC.

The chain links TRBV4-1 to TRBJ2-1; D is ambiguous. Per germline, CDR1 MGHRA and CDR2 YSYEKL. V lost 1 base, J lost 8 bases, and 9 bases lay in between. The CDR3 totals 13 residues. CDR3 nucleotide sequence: TGCGCCAGCAGCCAAGGGTATAGACATGAGCAGTTCTTC. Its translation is CASSQGYRHEQFF.

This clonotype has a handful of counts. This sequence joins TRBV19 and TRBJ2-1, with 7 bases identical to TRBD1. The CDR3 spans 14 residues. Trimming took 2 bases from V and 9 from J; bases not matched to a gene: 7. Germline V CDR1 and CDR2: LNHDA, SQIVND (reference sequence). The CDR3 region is CASSILQGRSEQFF. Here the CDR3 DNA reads TGTGCCAGTAGTATATTACAGGGGCGGAGTGAGCAGTTCTTC.

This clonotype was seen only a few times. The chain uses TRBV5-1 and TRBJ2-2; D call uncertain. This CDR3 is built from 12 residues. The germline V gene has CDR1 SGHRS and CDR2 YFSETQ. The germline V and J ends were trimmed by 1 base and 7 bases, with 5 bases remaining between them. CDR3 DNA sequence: TGCGCCAGCAGCTTGATCGGCGGGGAGCTGTTTTTT. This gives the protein CASSLIGGELFF.

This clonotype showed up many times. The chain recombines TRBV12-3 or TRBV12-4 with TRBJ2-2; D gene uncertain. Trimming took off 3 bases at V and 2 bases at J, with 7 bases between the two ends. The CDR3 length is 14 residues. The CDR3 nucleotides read TGTGCCAGCAGTTTGAGAGAAAACACCGGGGAGCTGTTTTTT. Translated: CASSLRENTGELFF.

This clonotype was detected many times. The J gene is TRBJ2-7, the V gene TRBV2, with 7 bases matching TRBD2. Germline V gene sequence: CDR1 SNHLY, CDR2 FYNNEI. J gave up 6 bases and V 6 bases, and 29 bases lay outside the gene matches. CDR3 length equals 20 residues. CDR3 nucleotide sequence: TGTGCCAGCAGACGAAGTCTGGCGGGGGACGCCAATAGAGGGACTTTCGAGCAGTACTTC. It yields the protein CASRRSLAGDANRGTFEQYF.

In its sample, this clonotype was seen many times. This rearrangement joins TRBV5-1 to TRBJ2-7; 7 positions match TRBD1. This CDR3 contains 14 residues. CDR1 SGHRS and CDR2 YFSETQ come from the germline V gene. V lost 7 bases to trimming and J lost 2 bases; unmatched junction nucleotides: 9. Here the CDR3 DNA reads TGCGCCAGCGCCAGGGGGATGGTGACCTACGAGCAGTACTTC. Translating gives CASARGMVTYEQYF.

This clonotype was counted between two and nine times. In nucleotides, the CDR3 is TGTGCCAGCAGCGTAGGGCCGTTGGGAGAGACCCAGTACTTC. It encodes CASSVGPLGETQYF. The gene calls are TRBV9 and TRBJ2-5; no reliable D call. The CDR3 covers 14 residues. V lost 0 bases and J lost 4, with 10 bases in between. CDR1 and CDR2 from the germline V gene are SGDLS and YYNGEE.

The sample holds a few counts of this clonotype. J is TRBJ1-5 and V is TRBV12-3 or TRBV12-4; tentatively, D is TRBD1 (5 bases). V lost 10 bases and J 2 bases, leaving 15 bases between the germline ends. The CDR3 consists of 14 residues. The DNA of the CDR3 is TGTGCCACCGGGTTCAGGGAAGGCAATCAGCCCCAGCATTTT. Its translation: CATGFREGNQPQHF.

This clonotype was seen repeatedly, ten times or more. DNA for the CDR3: TGTGCCAGCAGCGTAGAGTCCGAAACGACCGGGGAGCTGTTTTTT. Translated, it gives CASSVESETTGELFF. This chain uses TRBV9 with TRBJ2-2; D unresolved. CDR1 is SGDLS, CDR2 YYNGEE, per germline. The CDR3 has 15 residues. V lost 0 bases and J lost 5, with 11 bases in between.

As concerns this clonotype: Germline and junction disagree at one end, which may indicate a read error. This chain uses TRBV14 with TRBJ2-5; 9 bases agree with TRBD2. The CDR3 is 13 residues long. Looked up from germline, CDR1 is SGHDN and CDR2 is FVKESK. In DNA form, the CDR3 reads TGTGCCAGCAGCCAAGAGTTAGGACTAGCGTTGAACTTC. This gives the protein CASSQELGLALNF.

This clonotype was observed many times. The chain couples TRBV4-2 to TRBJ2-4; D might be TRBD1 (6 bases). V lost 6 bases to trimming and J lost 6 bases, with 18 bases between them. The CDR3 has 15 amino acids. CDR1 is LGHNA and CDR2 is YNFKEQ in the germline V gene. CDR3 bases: TGTGCCAGCAGAAAGGATCAGACAGGCCGAAACATTCAGTACTTC. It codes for CASRKDQTGRNIQYF.

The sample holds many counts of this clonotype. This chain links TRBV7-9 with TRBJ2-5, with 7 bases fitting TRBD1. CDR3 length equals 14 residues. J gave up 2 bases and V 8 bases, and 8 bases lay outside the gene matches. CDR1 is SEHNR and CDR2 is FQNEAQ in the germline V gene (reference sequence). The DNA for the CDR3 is TGTGCCAGCTCACGACAGGGCCAACAAGAGACCCAGTACTTC. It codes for CASSRQGQQETQYF.

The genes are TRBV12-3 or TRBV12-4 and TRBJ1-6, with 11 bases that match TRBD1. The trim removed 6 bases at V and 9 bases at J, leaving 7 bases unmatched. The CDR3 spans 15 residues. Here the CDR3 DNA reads TGTGCCAGCAGCGGACAGGGGGCGCTTGGTTCACCCCTCCACTTT. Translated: CASSGQGALGSPLHF.

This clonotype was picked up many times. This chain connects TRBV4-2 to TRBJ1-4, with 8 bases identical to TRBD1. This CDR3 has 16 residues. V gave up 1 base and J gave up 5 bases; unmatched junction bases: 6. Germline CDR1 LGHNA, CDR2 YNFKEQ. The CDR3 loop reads CASSQALDRANEKLFF. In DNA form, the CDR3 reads TGTGCCAGCAGCCAAGCCTTGGACAGGGCCAATGAAAAACTGTTTTTT.

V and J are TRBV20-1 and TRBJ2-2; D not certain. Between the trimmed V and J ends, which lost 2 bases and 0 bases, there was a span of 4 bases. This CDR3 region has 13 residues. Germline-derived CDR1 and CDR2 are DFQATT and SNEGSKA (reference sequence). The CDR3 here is CSARQPNTGELFF. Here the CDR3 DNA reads TGCAGTGCTAGACAGCCGAACACCGGGGAGCTGTTTTTT.